The entry below describes one T cell receptor beta chain. This clonotype has only a few counts. This receptor's antigen is unknown. Per-nucleotide qualities are absent, and no much larger clonotype sits a single base away. This sample stems from a study of T cells after yellow fever vaccination (dated by TCRdb to between 2018 and 2020). Notes on the research overall: The SMART-Seq v4 Ultra Low Input RNA kit was used to prepare libraries from fractions with low cell numbers. Blood was drawn at multiple timepoints before and after primary and secondary immunization, with bulk PBMC replicates and cell subsets isolated. Two healthy male donors made up the cohort, one aged 18 to 29 years and the other aged 30 to 39 years. To follow T-cell clones before and after primary and booster YFV17D yellow fever vaccination, bulk TCR alpha and beta repertoires were sequenced over time. General findings and caveats noted by the study authors: FACS-sorted repertoires could contain abundant contaminating clonotypes from the bulk population, so computational filtering was required. Most clones expanded after primary vaccination were re-detected after the booster (almost 98% of CD4 and around 88% of CD8), suggesting broad memory maintenance. Because the study included only a couple of donors, the extent to which the findings can be generalized is limited. A small fraction of clonotypes showed up in both the CD4 and CD8 compartments, probably as a result of convergent recombination. Compared with the primary T-cell response, the secondary T-cell response was weaker but faster, peaking on day 5 rather than day 15.

V loses 5 bases, J loses 1 base, and the germline ends lie 21 bases apart. Via the germline V gene, CDR1 is ENHRY and CDR2 SYGVKD. The cysteine opens and the phenylalanine closes a CDR3 of 18 amino acids. Only the CDR3 part of the read is kept: 54 bases, read in frame from the first base. This sample's treatment or condition label indicates: live attenuated yellow fever vaccine strain. At each blood-draw timepoint, two biological replicates of bulk PBMCs were collected. PBMCs were isolated from peripheral blood using a standard Ficoll-Paque protocol. TriZol was used to extract RNA from bulk PBMCs, CD4 and CD8 fractions, and dextramer-positive and dextramer-negative fractions. Synthesis of TCR cDNA relied on 5'RACE template switching, a step that introduced a universal primer site along with unique molecular identifiers. cDNA synthesis was primed from both the TCR alpha and TCR beta constant segments. Library amplification used two PCR steps, and the second PCR step added sample barcodes and sequencing adapters. Sequencing of libraries was done on Illumina HiSeq 2500 (2x100 bp) or NovaSeq (2x150 bp). The study's own analysis went as follows. Demultiplexing of reads and collapsing into UMI consensus sequences were performed with MIGEC, and V(D)J alignment was carried out with MiXCR. Using edgeR on replicate PBMC samples, clonotypes were called vaccine-responding if FDR was below 0.01 and the log2 fold change was above 5 up to day 15. Bulk clonotypes were assigned CD4 or CD8 identity according to which sequenced CD4 or CD8 repertoire held them at higher abundance. TCRdb trimmed the raw reads at Q25, called clones with MiXCR and kept productive beta chains. All rows with the same CDR3 protein become a single entry with the most common DNA and genes. The V and J calls here are based on TCRdb, not the publication. The table for this sample lists about 510,000 distinct CDR3 sequences; about a fifth of them were counted only once. Together, the top ten hold about 16% of the sample.

The clonotype originates from a young man who received the YFV17D yellow fever vaccine. The sample was PBMCs, taken about 21 days after the first yellow fever vaccination. The rearranged chain carries TRBV10-3 and TRBJ2-4; the D gene assignment is ambiguous. The DNA sequence is given as TGTGCCATCAGTTTAGGATTTAACCGGAGCGTCGCCAAAAACATTCAGTACTTC. The translation is CAISLGFNRSVAKNIQYF.